A few counts support the clone carrying this T cell receptor (beta chain). Its antigen is not identified. Use of 60 Vbeta and 13 Jbeta primers characterized the PCR. How the authors handled the data: About 12 million of the approximately 80 million unique TCR beta chains counted in a later analysis were shared. Repertoires were generated with immunoSEQ multiplex PCR, while TCRdb's copy carries only in-frame clones and drops some. The V and J calls and clone size were taken over from that table, and D and trimming were inferred from the DNA. The sample includes some 180,000 clones, 8.5% to 10% of them seen just once. The V gene's germline CDR1 is LGHNA and CDR2 YNFKEQ. Trimming removed 1 base at V and 5 bases at J, with 17 bases between. There are 17 residues in the CDR3. This record belongs to a study of cytomegalovirus exposure and HLA in healthy donors. Whole-study results and caveats: In a later analysis, productive TCRs from donors in an Asian-associated ancestry cluster reportedly carried fewer N-insertions than the cohort mean.

This sequence originates from a woman under 40 in good health and CMV-seropositive. Input material: PBMCs. This chain joins TRBV4-2 and TRBJ2-2; TRBD2 is a possible D gene (6 bases). Written as DNA, the CDR3 is TGTGCCAGCAGCCAAGTCCTTCTAGAGGCGGGAACCGGGGAGCTGTTTTTT. Translation gives CASSQVLLEAGTGELFF.